This entry features one T cell receptor beta chain sequence. Assay: immunoSEQ multiplex PCR; the TCRdb copy retains only in-frame clones and omits some. The sample has around 130,000 clones, more than 75% seen once. These data are taken from a study of blood T cell repertoires in COVID-19. Germline V gene data show CDR1 as SEHNR and CDR2 as FQNEAQ (reference sequence). Trimming removed 1 base from V and 6 bases from J, with 7 bases in between. The CDR3 runs 13 residues. Specimen: peripheral blood. The chain links TRBV7-9 to TRBJ1-5, with D unclear. The source is a woman between 50 and 59 years old with acute or convalescent COVID-19. CDR3 DNA: TGTGCCAGCAGCTTAGAGGGAGGTCAGCCCCAGCATTTT. It specifies CASSLEGGQPQHF.